These 26 T cell receptor beta chains share one sample of origin, sequenced in a study of identifying expanded T cells in peripheral blood. Libraries were prepared by immunoSEQ multiplex PCR; TCRdb keeps only in-frame clonotypes and omits some of them. The sample has approximately 50,000 clones, 82% seen once; the top ten hold 12% to 15%. Sequenced material: blood. The source of these receptors is a person aged 18 to 70 in good health.

The chain links TRBV2 to TRBJ2-1; D gene unclear. CDR1 and CDR2 (germline): SNHLY, FYNNEI. Deletions cut 4 bases from V and 8 bases from J, with 15 bases between. CDR3 length: 14 residues. The CDR3 loop is CASSVGLTAYEQFF. The CDR3 DNA is TGTGCCAGCAGTGTGGGCCTCACGGCGTATGAGCAGTTCTTC.

This chain joins TRBV5-1 and TRBJ2-1, with 11 bases that match TRBD2. The CDR3 runs 15 residues. CDR1 is SGHRS and CDR2 is YFSETQ in the germline V gene. The V and J ends lost 4 bases and 4 bases, in that order; junction bases with no gene match: 4. CDR3 bases: TGCGCCAGCAGCCCGGGACTAGCGGTTTACAATGAGCAGTTCTTC. As protein: CASSPGLAVYNEQFF.

The chain is built from TRBV14 and TRBJ2-3, with TRBD2 matching over 7 bases. J lost 5 bases, V lost 3 bases, and 11 bases had no gene match. This CDR3 comprises 16 residues. Germline V gene lookup returns CDR1 SGHDN and CDR2 FVKESK. The CDR3 region is CASSQNSGFGEDTQYF. The CDR3 DNA is TGTGCCAGCAGCCAGAATAGCGGGTTTGGGGAAGATACGCAGTATTTT.

This chain joins TRBV9 and TRBJ2-1; 9 bases are a match to TRBD2. This CDR3 contains 20 residues. From germline, CDR1 is SGDLS and CDR2 YYNGEE. V was clipped by 0 bases and J by 8 bases; unmatched bases: 21. The CDR3, as DNA: TGTGCCAGCAGCGTAGCTGGGGACGATCCCGGCCAGCGGGAGGCAGATGAGCAGTTCTTC. As protein: CASSVAGDDPGQREADEQFF.

This clone was counted only a few times. V usage is TRBV12-1 and J usage is TRBJ1-1. TRBV12-1 is tagged as a pseudogene. The CDR3 length is 12 residues. This CDR3 is CASSFGGTEAFF. The CDR3 DNA reads TGTGCCAGCAGCTTTGGGGGCACTGAAGCTTTCTTT.

This chain uses TRBV6-5 with TRBJ1-2, with D perhaps matching TRBD1 (6 bases). Trimming took off 8 bases at V and 5 bases at J, with 18 bases between the two ends. CDR3 length: 14 amino acids. Germline V gives CDR1 MNHEY, CDR2 SVGAGI. CDR3 amino acids: CASGSGEGWYGYTF. The CDR3 DNA follows: TGTGCCAGCGGCTCAGGGGAAGGCTGGTATGGCTACACCTTC.

The J gene is TRBJ1-2, the V gene TRBV5-6; weak D call: TRBD1 (5 bases). Germline V gene lookup returns CDR1 SGHDT and CDR2 YYEEEE. Between the trimmed V and J ends, which lost 3 bases and 11 bases, there was a span of 17 bases. The CDR3 runs 13 residues. CDR3 amino acids: CASSSLAGGIYTF. CDR3 nucleotides: TGTGCCAGCAGCTCGCTCGCGGGGGGTATATACACCTTC.

Concerning this clone: The junction differs from germline at one of its ends, possibly a read error. V and J are TRBV19 and TRBJ1-2; 8 nucleotides match TRBD1. Germline-derived CDR1 and CDR2 are LNHDA and SQIVND (reference sequence). The CDR3 sequence is 15 residues long. The DNA for the CDR3 is TGTGCCAGTAGTATGAGCCAGGGGGCTAATTATGGCTACACCTTC. It translates to CASSMSQGANYGYTF.

The rearrangement uses TRBV7-2 and TRBJ1-5; possible D gene TRBD1, 6 bases. Trimming took off 1 base at V and 4 bases at J, with 14 bases between the two ends. The length of the CDR3 is 16 residues. CDR1 SGHTA and CDR2 FQGNSA come from the germline V gene. CDR3: CASSLVLGGGNQPQHF. CDR3 nucleotides: TGTGCCAGCAGCTTAGTCCTAGGGGGAGGGAATCAGCCCCAGCATTTT.

The V and J genes are TRBV6-6 and TRBJ2-2; 8 bases are shared with TRBD1. The J segment lost 0 bases and the V segment lost 6 bases, leaving 6 bases of the junction unmatched. The CDR3 has 16 amino acids. The V gene's germline CDR1 is MNHNY and CDR2 SVGAGI (reference sequence). As DNA, the CDR3 is TGTGCCAGCAGAGTGGGGGACAGGACGAACACCGGGGAGCTGTTTTTT. Translation: CASRVGDRTNTGELFF.

The rearrangement uses TRBV9 and TRBJ2-7, with 11 bases identical to TRBD1. V gave up 3 bases and J gave up 10 bases; unmatched junction bases: 9. Germline CDR1 reads SGDLS; CDR2 reads YYNGEE. CDR3 length: 14 residues. In nucleotides, the CDR3 is TGTGCCAGCAGCGAAGGACAGGGGGCGCGAAAACAGTACTTC. Its translation: CASSEGQGARKQYF.

The CDR3 sequence: CASSRMTGGNYGYTF. The CDR3 DNA follows: TGTGCCAGCAGCCGTATGACAGGGGGCAACTATGGCTACACCTTC. V gene TRBV7-2 combines with J gene TRBJ1-2, with 10 bases identical to TRBD1. Germline V lookup: CDR1 SGHTA, CDR2 FQGNSA. The CDR3 contains 15 residues. The J segment lost 2 bases and the V segment lost 5 bases, leaving 5 bases of the junction unmatched.

The rearrangement joins TRBV6-1 to TRBJ2-1; 9 nucleotides match TRBD1. The V and J ends lost 5 bases and 4 bases, in that order; junction bases with no gene match: 6. The CDR3 sequence is 15 residues long. CDR1 is MNHNS, CDR2 SASEGT, per germline. The CDR3 is CASSLGTGTYNEQFF. Here the CDR3 DNA reads TGTGCCAGCAGTCTCGGGACAGGGACGTACAATGAGCAGTTCTTC.

This sequence joins TRBV6-5 and TRBJ1-3; 8 bases agree with TRBD1. Trimming removed 0 bases from V and 5 bases from J; junction bases left unmatched: 6. CDR1 is MNHEY, CDR2 SVGAGI, per germline. The CDR3 consists of 16 residues. The chain's CDR3 is CASSYSPGGARNTIYF. CDR3 in DNA: TGTGCCAGCAGTTACTCGCCAGGGGGCGCGCGAAACACCATATATTTT.

The CDR3 nucleotides read TGCGCCAGCAGGGGTTACGAGCAGTACTTC. Encoded protein: CASRGYEQYF. This chain uses TRBV10-1 with TRBJ2-7; D remains ambiguous. This CDR3 region has 10 residues. The V gene lost 6 bases and the J gene lost 4 bases, with 4 bases spanning the gap. CDR1 is WNHNN, CDR2 SYGVQD, per germline (reference sequence).

J is TRBJ2-5 and V is TRBV10-2; 7 bases map to TRBD1. Germline values: CDR1 WSHSY, CDR2 SAAADI. CDR3 length: 15 residues. J lost 1 base, V lost 6 bases, and 8 bases had no gene match. The CDR3 sequence: CASRSWDRRQETQYF. The CDR3 DNA reads as TGCGCCAGCAGATCTTGGGACAGACGCCAAGAGACCCAGTACTTC.

The genes are TRBV30 and TRBJ1-1; D ambiguous. Trimming left V 5 bases short and J 5 bases short, with 15 bases between. Germline V CDR1 and CDR2: GTSNPN, SVGIG (reference sequence). This CDR3 region has 13 residues. This chain's CDR3 is CAWVGAIGTEAFF. The CDR3 nucleotides are TGTGCCTGGGTCGGAGCCATTGGGACTGAAGCTTTCTTT.

The rearrangement links TRBV7-2 to TRBJ2-7; possible D gene TRBD1, 5 bases. V shed 5 bases and J shed 0 bases, with 14 bases lying between them. Germline values: CDR1 SGHTA, CDR2 FQGNSA. This CDR3 has 15 residues. Here the CDR3 reads CASSPSRQNSYEQYF. Written as DNA, the CDR3 is TGTGCCAGCAGCCCGAGTCGACAGAACTCCTACGAGCAGTACTTC.

About this clone: A much larger clone is a single base away; this may be a read error. Other nucleotide sequences in the sample specify the same CDR3. The chain is built from TRBV7-7 and TRBJ2-1; D unresolved. The CDR3 is 14 amino acids. Germline loops: CDR1 SSHAT, CDR2 FNYEAQ (reference sequence). CDR3 nucleotide sequence: TGCGCCAGCAGCCTCGATGGACGCTACAATGAGCAGTTCTTC. Amino acids: CASSLDGRYNEQFF. Combining the CDR3 with reference TRBV7-7 and TRBJ2-1 gives the whole variable domain GAGVSQSPRYKVTKRGQDVTLRCDPISSHATLYWYQQALGQGPEFLTYFNYEAQPDKSGLPSDRFSAERPEGSISTLTIQRTEQRDSAMYRCASSLDGRYNEQFFGPGTRLTVL.

The V and J genes are TRBV19 and TRBJ2-3; 7 bases fit TRBD1. The germline gives CDR1 LNHDA, CDR2 SQIVND (reference sequence). The V gene end was trimmed by 4 bases and the J gene end by 1 base; junction bases not matched to a gene: 8. The CDR3 spans 16 residues. CDR3 region: CASSNRQGMGTDTQYF. The CDR3 nucleotides are TGTGCCAGTAGTAACCGACAGGGCATGGGCACAGATACGCAGTATTTT.

This chain joins TRBV29-1 and TRBJ2-7, with a possible D match to TRBD1 (5 bases). Germline V gene lookup returns CDR1 SQVTM and CDR2 ANQGSEA. CDR3 length equals 13 residues. V was pared by 6 bases and J by 0 bases, with 12 bases between. CDR3 sequence (DNA): TGCAGCGTCTCGACAGCGTCCTCCTACGAGCAGTACTTC. It is translated as CSVSTASSYEQYF.

The chain uses TRBV6-5 and TRBJ1-1; D is unresolved. The V end lost 5 bases, the J end lost 4 bases, and 11 bases lay between the germline ends. Germline CDR1 reads MNHEY; CDR2 reads SVGAGI. CDR3 length: 13 amino acids. Written as DNA, the CDR3 is TGTGCCAGCAGTGTCGAGGGTAGCACTGAAGCTTTCTTT. Translating it yields CASSVEGSTEAFF.

The V and J genes are TRBV5-5 and TRBJ2-7; D remains unclear. The CDR3 totals 15 residues. Trimming left V 2 bases short and J 2 bases short, with 14 bases between. Looked up from germline, CDR1 is SGHKS and CDR2 is YYEKEE (reference sequence). In nucleotides, the CDR3 is TGTGCCAGCAGCTTTTACCGGCCGCAGCCCTACGAGCAGTACGTC. Translating it yields CASSFYRPQPYEQYV.

The gene calls are TRBV19 and TRBJ1-3; tentative D call: TRBD1 (6 bases). V lost 8 bases and J lost 8, with 19 bases in between. The CDR3 length is 14 residues. From germline, CDR1 is LNHDA and CDR2 SQIVND (reference sequence). CDR3 DNA: TGTGCCAGTGGGGGCGGAACATGGGGAGACACCATATATTTT. It is translated as CASGGGTWGDTIYF.

The J gene is TRBJ1-2, the V gene TRBV10-2; the D gene is possibly TRBD1 (6 bases). V was trimmed by 4 bases and J by 8 bases, leaving 14 bases between them. Germline V CDR1 and CDR2: WSHSY, SAAADI. The CDR3 spans 13 residues. CDR3 amino acids: CASSARAGVGYTF. CDR3 sequence (DNA): TGCGCCAGCAGTGCCAGGGCAGGGGTGGGCTACACCTTC.

The V and J genes are TRBV6-5 and TRBJ2-7, with 7 bases identical to TRBD1. The CDR3 has 15 amino acids. Germline V gene sequence: CDR1 MNHEY, CDR2 SVGAGI. The J segment lost 3 bases and the V segment lost 6 bases, leaving 11 bases of the junction unmatched. CDR3 region: CASRATTGLRYEQYF. The CDR3 DNA sequence: TGTGCCAGCAGGGCCACGACAGGGTTGCGCTACGAGCAGTACTTC.